This T cell receptor beta chain came from a study of blood T cells in healthy people across ages. The CDR3 is made up of 14 amino acids. The J segment lost 6 bases and the V segment lost 6 bases, leaving 13 bases of the junction unmatched. The germline V gene encodes CDR1 DFQATT and CDR2 SNEGSKA (reference sequence). In this sample, this clonotype turned up once. Its antigen remains unidentified. Study outcomes and limitations: Expanded clonotype shifts may have been confounded, as the donors had an unknown CMV status. PBMC samples, being unsorted, prevented any conclusive comparison of naive and antigen-experienced cells.

A second about 7 to 11 cycle PCR used barcoded and J-beta primers. TCRdb used MiXCR to reprocess the 5' RACE reads, holding one entry per CDR3 protein. The sample has hundreds of thousands of distinct CDR3 sequences, approximately 52% seen once. Sequencing was performed on blood. The chain links TRBV20-1 to TRBJ1-1, with TRBD1 identical over 7 bases. The TCR was taken from a man in his sixties in good health. The CDR3 region is CSAVPGRGLAEAFF. The CDR3 coding sequence is TGCAGTGCGGTACCCGGCAGGGGGTTAGCTGAAGCTTTCTTT.